The 8 T cell receptor beta chains listed next were all sequenced from one sample in a study of graft-versus-host responses after intestinal transplantation. Sequencing used immunoSEQ multiplex PCR; TCRdb keeps in-frame clones, though not all of them. The sample records 20,000 to 30,000 clones, approximately 87% being singletons. Sequenced here: PBMCs, sampled around 29 days after intestinal transplant. Every receptor here comes from a human patient who received an intestinal transplant, so some T cells may come from the graft donor.

The genes are TRBV18 and TRBJ1-6; 9 bases are a match to TRBD1. V lost 2 bases to trimming and J lost 9 bases; unmatched junction nucleotides: 17. The CDR3 spans 19 residues. Germline-derived CDR1 and CDR2 are KGHSH and LQKENI. The chain's CDR3 is CASSPGFRDREWFSSPLHF. The DNA for the CDR3 is TGTGCCAGCTCACCAGGGTTCCGGGACAGGGAATGGTTTAGTTCACCCCTCCACTTT.

This sequence joins TRBV5-4 and TRBJ2-1, with D maybe TRBD2 (5 bases). V was trimmed by 0 bases and J by 7 bases, leaving 11 bases between them. Germline loops: CDR1 SGHNT, CDR2 YYREEE (reference sequence). The CDR3 has 14 amino acids. In DNA, the CDR3 is TGTGCCAGCAGCTTGGTTGAGCGGAGGAATGAGCAGTTCTTC. The encoded protein is CASSLVERRNEQFF.

V gene TRBV7-3 combines with J gene TRBJ2-7, with a tentative D call TRBD2 (6 bases). Per the germline V gene, CDR1 is SGHTA and CDR2 is FQGTGA. Trimming removed 5 bases at V and 0 bases at J, with 14 bases between. The CDR3 is made up of 15 amino acids. The CDR3 sequence: CASSPRAGSSYEQYF. CDR3 sequence (DNA): TGTGCCAGCAGCCCCAGGGCGGGAAGCTCCTACGAGCAGTACTTC.

V usage is TRBV14 and J usage is TRBJ1-1; D is uncertain. Germline CDR1 SGHDN, CDR2 FVKESK. V was shortened by 0 bases and J by 4 bases, with 6 bases between the two germline ends. This CDR3 region has 13 residues. The CDR3 sequence: CASSQERVTEAFF. DNA of the CDR3: TGTGCCAGCAGCCAAGAAAGGGTCACTGAAGCTTTCTTT.

The V gene is TRBV5-4, the J gene TRBJ2-3; D is unclear. Germline V lookup: CDR1 SGHNT, CDR2 YYREEE (reference sequence). CDR3 length: 13 residues. Trimming stripped 1 base from V and 1 base from J, with 4 bases between. CDR3 bases: TGTGCCAGCAGCTTGACGGGCACAGATACGCAGTATTTT. Its translation: CASSLTGTDTQYF. The full variable domain, with the rest looked up from reference TRBV5-4 and TRBJ2-3, is ETGVTQSPTHLIKTRGQQVTLRCSSQSGHNTVSWYQQALGQGPQFIFQYYREEENGRGNFPPRFSGLQFPNYSSELNVNALELDDSALYLCASSLTGTDTQYFGPGTRLTVL.

The CDR3 coding sequence is TGTGCTAGTGGTTCCCACCCGGGACAGGGGACTTCAACTAATGAAAAACTGTTTTTT. Translated: CASGSHPGQGTSTNEKLFF. V gene TRBV12-5 combines with J gene TRBJ1-4, with 10 positions matching TRBD1. Germline values: CDR1 LGHNT, CDR2 FRNRAP. The CDR3 extends over 19 amino acids. The J segment lost 0 bases and the V segment lost 4 bases, leaving 11 bases of the junction unmatched. The entire variable domain, with the rest obtained from reference TRBV12-5 and TRBJ1-4, is as follows: DARVTQTPRHKVTEMGQEVTMRCQPILGHNTVFWYRQTMMQGLELLAYFRNRAPLDDSGMPKDRFSAEMPDATLATLKIQPSEPRDSAVYFCASGSHPGQGTSTNEKLFFGSGTQLSVL.

This chain uses TRBV5-6 with TRBJ2-5; no clear D. TRBJ2-7 matches the DNA end more closely, so the J call is doubtful. The CDR3 is made up of 14 amino acids. From germline, CDR1 is SGHDT and CDR2 YYEEEE. CDR3: CASSLGAGPYEQYF. The CDR3 coding sequence is TGTGCCAGCAGCTTGGGGGCCGGTCCCTACGAGCAGTACTTC.

The chain links TRBV7-9 to TRBJ2-1; D might be TRBD1 (6 bases). CDR1 and CDR2 from the germline V gene are SEHNR and FQNEAQ (reference sequence). The CDR3 extends over 15 amino acids. Between the trimmed V and J ends, which lost 5 bases and 6 bases, there was a span of 17 bases. CDR3 protein: CASSRGPTGSNEQFF. In DNA, the CDR3 is TGTGCCAGCAGCAGGGGCCCCACAGGGTCCAATGAGCAGTTCTTC. Combining the CDR3 with reference TRBV7-9 and TRBJ2-1 gives the whole variable domain DTGVSQNPRHKITKRGQNVTFRCDPISEHNRLYWYRQTLGQGPEFLTYFQNEAQLEKSRLLSDRFSAERPKGSFSTLEIQRTEQGDSAMYLCASSRGPTGSNEQFFGPGTRLTVL.